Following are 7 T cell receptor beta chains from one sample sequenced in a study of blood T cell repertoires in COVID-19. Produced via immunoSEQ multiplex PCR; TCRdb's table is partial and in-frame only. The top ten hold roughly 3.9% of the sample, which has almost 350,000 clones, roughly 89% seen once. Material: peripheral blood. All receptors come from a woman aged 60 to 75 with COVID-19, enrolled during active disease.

CDR3 in DNA: TGTGCCAGCAGCTTAGGGGGCGGAACCTACGAGCAGTACTTC. Its protein is CASSLGGGTYEQYF. V and J are TRBV11-3 and TRBJ2-7; possibly TRBD1 for D (5 bases). V was trimmed by 1 base and J by 2 bases, leaving 9 bases between them. The CDR3 is made up of 14 amino acids. CDR1 and CDR2 (germline): SGHNT, YENEEA. Based on the CDR3 plus reference TRBV11-3 and TRBJ2-7, the full variable domain is EAGVVQSPRYKIIEKKQPVAFWCNPISGHNTLYWYLQNLGQGPELLIRYENEEAVDDSQLPKDRFSAERLKGVDSTLKIQPAELGDSAVYLCASSLGGGTYEQYFGPGTRLTVT.

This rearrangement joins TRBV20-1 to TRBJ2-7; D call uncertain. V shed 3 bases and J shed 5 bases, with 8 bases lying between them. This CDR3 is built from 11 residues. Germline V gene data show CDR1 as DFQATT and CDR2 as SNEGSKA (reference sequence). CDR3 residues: CSASKQNEQYF. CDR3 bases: TGCAGTGCTAGTAAACAGAACGAGCAGTACTTC.

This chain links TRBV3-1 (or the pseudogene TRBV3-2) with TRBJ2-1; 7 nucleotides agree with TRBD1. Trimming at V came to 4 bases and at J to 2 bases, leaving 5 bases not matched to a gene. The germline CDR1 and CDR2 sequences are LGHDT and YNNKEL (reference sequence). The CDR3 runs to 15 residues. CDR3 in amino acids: CASSLAGTAYNEQFF. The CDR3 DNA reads TGTGCCAGCAGCCTAGCAGGGACAGCCTACAATGAGCAGTTCTTC.

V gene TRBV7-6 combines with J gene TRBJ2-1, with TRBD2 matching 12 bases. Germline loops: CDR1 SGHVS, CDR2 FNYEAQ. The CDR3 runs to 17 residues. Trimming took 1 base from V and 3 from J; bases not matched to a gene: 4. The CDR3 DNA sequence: TGTGCCAGCAGCTTAGGGGCTAGCGGGGGGGGCTACAATGAGCAGTTCTTC. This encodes CASSLGASGGGYNEQFF.

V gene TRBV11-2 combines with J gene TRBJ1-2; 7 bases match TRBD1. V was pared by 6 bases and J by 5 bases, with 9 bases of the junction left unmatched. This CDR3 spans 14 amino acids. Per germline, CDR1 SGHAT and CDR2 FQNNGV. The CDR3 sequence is CASSGDSIVYGYTF. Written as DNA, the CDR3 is TGTGCCAGCAGTGGGGACAGTATAGTATATGGCTACACCTTC.

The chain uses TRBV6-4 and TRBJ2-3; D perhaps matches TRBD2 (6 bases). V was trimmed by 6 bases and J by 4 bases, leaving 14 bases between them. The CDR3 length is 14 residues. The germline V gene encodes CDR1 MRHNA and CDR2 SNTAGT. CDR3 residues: CASSRGSTSDTQYF. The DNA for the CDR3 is TGTGCCAGCAGCCGGGGGAGCACGTCAGATACGCAGTATTTT.

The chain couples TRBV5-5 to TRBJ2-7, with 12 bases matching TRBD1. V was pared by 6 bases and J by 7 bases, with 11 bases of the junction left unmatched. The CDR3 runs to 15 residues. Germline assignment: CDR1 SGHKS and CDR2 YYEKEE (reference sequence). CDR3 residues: CASTWRDRGRREQYF. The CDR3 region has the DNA TGTGCCAGCACCTGGCGGGACAGGGGGCGTCGAGAGCAGTACTTC.